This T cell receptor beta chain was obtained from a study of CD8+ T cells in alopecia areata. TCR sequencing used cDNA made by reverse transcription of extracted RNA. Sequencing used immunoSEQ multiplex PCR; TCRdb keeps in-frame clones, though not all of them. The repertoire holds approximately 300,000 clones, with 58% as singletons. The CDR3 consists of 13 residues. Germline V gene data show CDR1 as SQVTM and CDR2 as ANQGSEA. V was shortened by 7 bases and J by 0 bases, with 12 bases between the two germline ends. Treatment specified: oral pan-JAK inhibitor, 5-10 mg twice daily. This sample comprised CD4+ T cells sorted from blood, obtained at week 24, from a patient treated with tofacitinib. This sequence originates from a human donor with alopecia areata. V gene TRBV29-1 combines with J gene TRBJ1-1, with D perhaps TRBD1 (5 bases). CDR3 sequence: CSGGEPLNTEAFF. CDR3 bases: TGCAGCGGGGGGGAACCTTTGAACACTGAAGCTTTCTTT.